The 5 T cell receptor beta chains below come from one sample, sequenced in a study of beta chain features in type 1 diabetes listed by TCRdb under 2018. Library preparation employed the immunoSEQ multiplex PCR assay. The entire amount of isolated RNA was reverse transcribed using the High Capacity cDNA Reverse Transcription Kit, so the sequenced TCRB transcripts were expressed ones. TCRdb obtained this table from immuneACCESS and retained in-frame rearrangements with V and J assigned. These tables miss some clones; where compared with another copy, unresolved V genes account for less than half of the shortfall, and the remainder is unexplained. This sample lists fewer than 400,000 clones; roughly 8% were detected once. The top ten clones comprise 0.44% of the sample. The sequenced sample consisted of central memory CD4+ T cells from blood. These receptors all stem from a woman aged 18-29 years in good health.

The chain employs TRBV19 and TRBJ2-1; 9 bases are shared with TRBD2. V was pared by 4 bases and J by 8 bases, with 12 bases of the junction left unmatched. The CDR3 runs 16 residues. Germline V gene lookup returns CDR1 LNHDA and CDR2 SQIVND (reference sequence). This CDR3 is CASSTLAGVALDEQFF. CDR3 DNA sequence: TGTGCCAGTAGTACCTTAGCGGGAGTCGCGTTGGATGAGCAGTTCTTC.

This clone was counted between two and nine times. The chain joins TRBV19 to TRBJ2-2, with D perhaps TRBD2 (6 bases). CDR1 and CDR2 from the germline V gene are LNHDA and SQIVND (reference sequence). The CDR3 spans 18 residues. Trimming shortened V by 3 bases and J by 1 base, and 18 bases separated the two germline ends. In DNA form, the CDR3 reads TGTGCCAGTAGTATGTTCGGTAGCGGACCCTTGAACACCGGGGAGCTGTTTTTT. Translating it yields CASSMFGSGPLNTGELFF.

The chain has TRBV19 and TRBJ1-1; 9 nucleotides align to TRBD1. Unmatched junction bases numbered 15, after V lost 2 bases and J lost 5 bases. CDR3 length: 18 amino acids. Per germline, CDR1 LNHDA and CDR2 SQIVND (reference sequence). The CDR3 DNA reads TGTGCCAGTAGTATAAGGGGGACAGGGCGACGAACTCGGACTGAAGCTTTCTTT. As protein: CASSIRGTGRRTRTEAFF.

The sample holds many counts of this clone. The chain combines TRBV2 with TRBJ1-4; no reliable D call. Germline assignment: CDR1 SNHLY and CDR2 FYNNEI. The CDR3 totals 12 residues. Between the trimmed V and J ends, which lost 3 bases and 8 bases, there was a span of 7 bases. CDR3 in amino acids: CASSEIAEKLFF. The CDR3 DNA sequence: TGTGCCAGCAGTGAGATCGCAGAAAAACTGTTTTTT.

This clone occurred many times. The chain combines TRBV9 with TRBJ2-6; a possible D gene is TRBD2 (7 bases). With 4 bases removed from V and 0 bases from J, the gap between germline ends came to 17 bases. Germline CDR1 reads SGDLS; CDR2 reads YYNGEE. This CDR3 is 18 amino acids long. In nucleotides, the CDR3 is TGTGCCAGCAGCCGGGGAGCGGGACACCCCTCTGGGGCCAACGTCCTGACTTTC. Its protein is CASSRGAGHPSGANVLTF.